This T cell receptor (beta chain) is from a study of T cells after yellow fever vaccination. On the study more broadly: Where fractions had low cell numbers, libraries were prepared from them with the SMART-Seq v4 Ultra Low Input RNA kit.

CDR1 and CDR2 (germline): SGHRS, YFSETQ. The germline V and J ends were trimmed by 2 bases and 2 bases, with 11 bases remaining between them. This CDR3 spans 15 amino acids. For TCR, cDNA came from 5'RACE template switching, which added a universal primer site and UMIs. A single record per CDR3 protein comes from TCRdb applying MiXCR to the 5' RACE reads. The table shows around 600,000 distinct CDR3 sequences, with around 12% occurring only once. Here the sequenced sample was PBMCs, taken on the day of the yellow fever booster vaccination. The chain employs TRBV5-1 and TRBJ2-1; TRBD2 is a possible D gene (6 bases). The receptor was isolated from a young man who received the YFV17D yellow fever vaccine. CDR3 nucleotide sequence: TGCGCCAGCAGCTTTAGCGGTCCGACCTACAATGAGCAGTTCTTC. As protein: CASSFSGPTYNEQFF.